The rows below give T cell receptor beta chains drawn from one sample of a study of blood T cell repertoires in COVID-19. The data were produced by immunoSEQ multiplex PCR, yet TCRdb's version contains in-frame clones alone and is incomplete. The sample has 150,000 to 200,000 clones, more than 75% seen once; the top ten hold over 15%. Sequencing used peripheral blood. These receptors were taken from a man aged 55 to 70 with active or convalescent COVID-19. Both conserved end residues are part of each CDR3. The D gene is left open where the match is weak. Rows give clone size only sometimes, using once, few, many, or a class for an expanded clone.

d_call	v_call	j_call	clone_size	cdr3_nt	cdr3_aa
TRBD1	TRBV10-3	TRBJ1-1	.	TGTGCCACCCTCCGTAGGACAGGGGATATGACTGAAGCTTTCTTT	CATLRRTGDMTEAFF
.	TRBV18	TRBJ2-1	.	TGTGCCAGCTCAAACAAACAGGGTGTAGACAATGAGCAGTTCTTC	CASSNKQGVDNEQFF
TRBD1	TRBV6-5	TRBJ1-1	.	TGTGCCAGCAGACAGGGGGCACGTTCTGAAGCTTTCTTT	CASRQGARSEAFF
.	TRBV6-1	TRBJ1-3	.	TGTGCCAGCAGTGAATATAGGGGGAGCTCTGGAAACACCATATATTTT	CASSEYRGSSGNTIYF
.	TRBV19	TRBJ2-7	.	TGTGCCAGTAGTATGGTCGGGAGCTCCTACGAGCAGTACTTC	CASSMVGSSYEQYF
TRBD1	TRBV2	TRBJ2-1	.	TGTGCCAGCAGTTGGGACAGACGGAGATACAATGAGCAGTTCTTC	CASSWDRRRYNEQFF
.	TRBV28	TRBJ1-4	.	TGTGCCAGCAGCAAAAGCGAAAAACTGTTTTTT	CASSKSEKLFF
TRBD1	TRBV6-5	TRBJ2-7	.	TGTGCCACTTCTAAAGGGACAGGGACCTACGAGCAGTACTTC	CATSKGTGTYEQYF
TRBD1	TRBV2	TRBJ1-2	few	TGTGCCAGCAGTGAAGTAACAGGGGACACTGGCTACACCTTC	CASSEVTGDTGYTF
TRBD1	TRBV3-1/TRBV3-2	TRBJ1-3	.	TGTGCCAGCAGTCGGACAGGGGCGCACTCTGGAAACACCATATATTTT	CASSRTGAHSGNTIYF
.	TRBV5-1	TRBJ1-1	.	TGCGCCAGCAGCTTAAAAGGGGTCGAAGCTTTCTTT	CASSLKGVEAFF
.	TRBV6-5	TRBJ1-3	.	TGTGCCAGCAGGTTGGGACACTTTTCTGGAAACACCATATATTTT	CASRLGHFSGNTIYF
TRBD1	TRBV5-1	TRBJ1-2	.	TGCGCCAGCAGCTTAGGCTGGACAGGGGACTATGGCTACACCTTC	CASSLGWTGDYGYTF
.	TRBV5-1	TRBJ1-6	.	TGCGCCAGCAGCTTGGGGCGGGGTGCAGAGTCACCCCTCCACTTT	CASSLGRGAESPLHF
.	TRBV6-5	TRBJ1-5	.	TGTGCCAGCAGCCTGGAGAAATATCAGCCCCAGCATTTT	CASSLEKYQPQHF
.	TRBV6-5	TRBJ1-2	.	TGTGCCAGCAGCCCAAAAGGGCGGGGGGACTATGGCTACACCTTC	CASSPKGRGDYGYTF
TRBD1	TRBV5-1	TRBJ2-2	.	TGCGCCAGCAGCATATTCACAGGGGCCCGAGACACCGGGGAGCTGTTTTTT	CASSIFTGARDTGELFF
TRBD1	TRBV6-2/TRBV6-3	TRBJ1-2	.	TGTGCCAGCAGCCGCGGGACAGGGGGCGCGGGAAAGTATGGCTACACCTTC	CASSRGTGGAGKYGYTF
.	TRBV10-3	TRBJ1-1	.	TGTGCCACCAGTACCACCCCCCGGGGAACGGGGAACACTGAAGCTTTCTTT	CATSTTPRGTGNTEAFF
TRBD2	TRBV7-9	TRBJ2-7	.	TGTGCCAGCAGCTTATTTAAGGGGCGGGGGACCGAGCAGTACTTC	CASSLFKGRGTEQYF
.	TRBV5-1	TRBJ2-7	.	TGCGCCAGCAGCCGGAGTGGGTACGAGCAGTACTTC	CASSRSGYEQYF
.	TRBV27	TRBJ2-1	.	TGTGCCAGCAGTTTAGGAGGGGTCAATGAGCAGTTCTTC	CASSLGGVNEQFF
TRBD2	TRBV3-1/TRBV3-2	TRBJ2-1	.	TGTGCCAGCAGCCTGACTAGCGGGGGATACAATGAGCAGTTCTTC	CASSLTSGGYNEQFF
.	TRBV10-1	TRBJ1-2	.	TGCGCCAGCAGTGAGCCGGGGAAAGGGAGCTACACCTTC	CASSEPGKGSYTF
TRBD1	TRBV18	TRBJ1-5	.	TGTGCCAGCTCACCGGGACAGGGTGATCAGCCCCAGCATTTT	CASSPGQGDQPQHF
.	TRBV25-1	TRBJ1-5	once	TGTGCCAGCAGTGAGATGGGGGCCCGAGGGAATCAGCCCCAGCATTTT	CASSEMGARGNQPQHF
.	TRBV5-1	TRBJ1-6	.	TGCGCCAGCAGCCCTTACACGAATGATAATTCACCCCTCCACTTT	CASSPYTNDNSPLHF
.	TRBV6-5	TRBJ2-2	.	TGTGCCAGCACTTATAGTACAGGGTTTTCAGCCGGGGAGCTGTTTTTT	CASTYSTGFSAGELFF
.	TRBV11-2	TRBJ1-2	few	TGTGCCAGCAGCCCCGTCACAGGGAACTATGGCTACACCTTC	CASSPVTGNYGYTF
TRBD1	TRBV6-4	TRBJ1-6	.	TGTGCCAGTTCACAGGGGTTCGAGAATTCACCCCTCCACTTT	CASSQGFENSPLHF
.	TRBV30	TRBJ2-7	.	TGTGCCTGGAGTTCCCTAGTAAGGCAGTACTTC	CAWSSLVRQYF
TRBD1	TRBV6-5	TRBJ1-1	.	TGTGCCAGCAGCCCCGGGACAGGTTTTATGATCTTT	CASSPGTGFMIF
TRBD1	TRBV6-5	TRBJ2-7	.	TGTGCCAGCAGTTACGATTCCCCGGGACAGCAATACGAGCAGTACTTC	CASSYDSPGQQYEQYF
.	TRBV2	TRBJ1-5	.	TGTGCCAGCAGTGAAGCAACAGGGAGCAATCAGCCCCAGCATTTT	CASSEATGSNQPQHF
TRBD1	TRBV18	TRBJ2-3	.	TGTGCCAGCTCACCAATGTCAGGGGGTAGCACAGATACGCAGTATTTT	CASSPMSGGSTDTQYF
TRBD1	TRBV7-9	TRBJ2-5	.	TGTGCCAGCAGCTTAGCCGGGACAGGGGGATACGAGACCCAGTACTTC	CASSLAGTGGYETQYF
TRBD1	TRBV11-1	TRBJ1-1	.	TGTGCCAGCAGACGTGACAGGGGGAATGTGGAAGCTTTCTTT	CASRRDRGNVEAFF
.	TRBV5-1	TRBJ2-5	.	TGCGCCAGCAGCTTAGGAGTTGCGGAAGAGACCCAGTACTTC	CASSLGVAEETQYF
.	TRBV12-5	TRBJ1-1	.	TGTGCTAGTGGTTTGCACGGAGGTATAAACACTGAAGCTTTCTTT	CASGLHGGINTEAFF
.	TRBV6-5	TRBJ1-6	.	TGTGCCAGCAGTTATTCGGGTTCCTATAATTCACCCCTCCACTTT	CASSYSGSYNSPLHF
TRBD1	TRBV4-1	TRBJ2-7	.	TGCGCCAGCAGCCAAGATCCGGGACAGAGCTACGAGCAGTACTTC	CASSQDPGQSYEQYF
.	TRBV19	TRBJ2-5	.	TGTGCCAGCAAACAGGGCCAAGAGACCCAGTACTTC	CASKQGQETQYF
.	TRBV25-1	TRBJ1-1	.	TGTGCCAGCACCGTGAACACTGAAGCTTTCTTT	CASTVNTEAFF
TRBD1	TRBV18	TRBJ1-2	.	TGTGCCAGCTCACCACTCCTACCGGGACAGGGTAGATTCGGAGGCTACACCTTC	CASSPLLPGQGRFGGYTF
.	TRBV7-8	TRBJ1-2	.	TGTGCCAGCAGCTTAGTGGACAGAGCCTATGGCTACACCTTC	CASSLVDRAYGYTF
TRBD2	TRBV7-6	TRBJ2-1	once	TGTGCCAGCAGCGTTGGGACTAGCGGGGGCGGTGAGCAGTTCTTC	CASSVGTSGGGEQFF
TRBD1	TRBV6-5	TRBJ1-6	medium-sized	TGTGCCAGCAGTTACGGGACAGGGGCAAATTCACCCCTCCACTTT	CASSYGTGANSPLHF
.	TRBV3-1/TRBV3-2	TRBJ2-7	once	TGTGCCAGCAGCTTAGGACTCCGCTCCTACGAGCAGTACTTC	CASSLGLRSYEQYF
TRBD1	TRBV6-1	TRBJ1-1	.	TGTGCCAGCAGTGATGGTTCCAGGGGGAAAAGCACTGAAGCTTTCTTT	CASSDGSRGKSTEAFF
.	TRBV10-1	TRBJ1-1	.	TGCGCCAGCAGTGAGAACCCCCAGTACACTGAAGCTTTCTTT	CASSENPQYTEAFF
.	TRBV19	TRBJ1-5	.	TGTGCCAGTACGACCCAGGGGCCCCACGGTTTAGCTCAGCCCCAGCATTTT	CASTTQGPHGLAQPQHF
.	TRBV10-3	TRBJ2-2	.	TGTGCCATCAGTGACCAGACCGGGGAGCTGTTTTTT	CAISDQTGELFF
TRBD1	TRBV29-1	TRBJ1-5	.	TGCAGCGTTGGGCTCGGACAGGGCGATCAGCCCCAGCATTTT	CSVGLGQGDQPQHF
TRBD1	TRBV7-2	TRBJ2-3	once	TGTGCCAGCGGGACAGCTAGCACAGATACGCAGTATTTT	CASGTASTDTQYF
TRBD1	TRBV11-2	TRBJ2-7	.	TGTGCCAGCAGCGTGGGGACAGGGGGCCCCTACGAGCAGTACTTC	CASSVGTGGPYEQYF
.	TRBV6-4	TRBJ1-2	.	TGTGCCAGCAGTGACAAATCACTTGCTAACTATGGCTACACCTTC	CASSDKSLANYGYTF
.	TRBV6-5	TRBJ2-7	.	TGTGCCAGCAGTTACGGTCGGGATAACTACGAGCAGTACTTC	CASSYGRDNYEQYF
TRBD2	TRBV28	TRBJ2-7	.	TGTGCGCTCCAGGCGAGCGGGAGCTCCTACGAGCAGTACTTC	CALQASGSSYEQYF